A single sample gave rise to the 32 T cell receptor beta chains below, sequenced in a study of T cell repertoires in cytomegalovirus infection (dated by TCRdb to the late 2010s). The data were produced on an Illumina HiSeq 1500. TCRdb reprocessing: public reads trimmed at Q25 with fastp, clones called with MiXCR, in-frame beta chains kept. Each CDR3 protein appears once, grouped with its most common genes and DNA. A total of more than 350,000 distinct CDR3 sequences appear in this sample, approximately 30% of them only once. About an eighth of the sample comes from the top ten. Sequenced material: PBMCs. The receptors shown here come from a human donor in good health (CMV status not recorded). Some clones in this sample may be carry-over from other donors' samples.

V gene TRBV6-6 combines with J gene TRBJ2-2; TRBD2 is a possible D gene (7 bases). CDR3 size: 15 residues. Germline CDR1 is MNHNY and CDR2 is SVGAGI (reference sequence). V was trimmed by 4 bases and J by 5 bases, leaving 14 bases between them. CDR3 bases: TGTGCCAGCAGTTCCGAGGGGGGGGGGACCGGGGAGCTGTTTTTT. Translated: CASSSEGGGTGELFF.

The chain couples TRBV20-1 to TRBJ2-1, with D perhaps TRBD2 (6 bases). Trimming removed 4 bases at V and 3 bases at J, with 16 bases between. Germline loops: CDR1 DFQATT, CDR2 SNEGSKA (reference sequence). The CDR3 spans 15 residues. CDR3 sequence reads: CSANDPRDFYNEQFF. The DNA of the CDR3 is TGCAGTGCTAACGACCCACGGGACTTCTACAATGAGCAGTTCTTC.

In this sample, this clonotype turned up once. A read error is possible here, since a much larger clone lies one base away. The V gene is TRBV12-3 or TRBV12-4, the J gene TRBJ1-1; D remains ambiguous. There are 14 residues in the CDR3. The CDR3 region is CASGLKGAATEAFF. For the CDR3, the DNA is TGTGCCAGCGGTTTAAAGGGAGCCGCCACTGAAGCTTTCTTT.

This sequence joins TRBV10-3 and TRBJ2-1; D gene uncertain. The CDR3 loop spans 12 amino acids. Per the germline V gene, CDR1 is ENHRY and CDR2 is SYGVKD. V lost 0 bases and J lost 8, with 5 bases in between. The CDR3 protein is CAISESGYEQFF. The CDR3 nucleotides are TGTGCCATCAGTGAGTCAGGGTATGAGCAGTTCTTC.

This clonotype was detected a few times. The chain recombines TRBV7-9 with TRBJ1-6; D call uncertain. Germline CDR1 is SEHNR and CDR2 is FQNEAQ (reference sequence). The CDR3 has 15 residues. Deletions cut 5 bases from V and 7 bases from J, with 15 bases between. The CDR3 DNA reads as TGTGCCAGCAGCCCCTATGAGGGTCGGAATTCACCCCTCCACTTT. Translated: CASSPYEGRNSPLHF.

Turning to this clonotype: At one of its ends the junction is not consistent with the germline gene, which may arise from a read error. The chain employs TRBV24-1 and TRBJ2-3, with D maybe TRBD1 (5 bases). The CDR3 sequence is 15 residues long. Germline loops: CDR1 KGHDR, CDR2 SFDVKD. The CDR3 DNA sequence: TGTCCCACCAGTGGTAAAGGGGCGCGGACAGATACGCAGTATTTT. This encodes CPTSGKGARTDTQYF.

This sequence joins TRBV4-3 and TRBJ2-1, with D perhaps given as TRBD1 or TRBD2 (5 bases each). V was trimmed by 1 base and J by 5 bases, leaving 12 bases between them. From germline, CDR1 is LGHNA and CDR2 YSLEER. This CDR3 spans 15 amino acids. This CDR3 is CASSQVERGDNEQFF. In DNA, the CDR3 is TGCGCCAGCAGCCAAGTGGAGAGAGGGGACAATGAGCAGTTCTTC.

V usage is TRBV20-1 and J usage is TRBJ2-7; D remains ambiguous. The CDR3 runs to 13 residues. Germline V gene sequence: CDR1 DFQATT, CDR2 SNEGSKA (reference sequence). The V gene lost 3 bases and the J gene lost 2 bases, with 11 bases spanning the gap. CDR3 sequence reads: CSASPGLTYEQYF. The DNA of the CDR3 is TGCAGTGCTAGTCCCGGGCTCACCTACGAGCAGTACTTC.

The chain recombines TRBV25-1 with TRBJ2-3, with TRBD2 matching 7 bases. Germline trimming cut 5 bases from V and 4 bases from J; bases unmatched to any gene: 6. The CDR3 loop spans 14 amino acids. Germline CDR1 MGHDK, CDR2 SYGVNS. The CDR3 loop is CASSRFSGSDTQYF. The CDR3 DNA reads TGTGCCAGCAGTAGGTTTAGCGGGTCAGATACGCAGTATTTT. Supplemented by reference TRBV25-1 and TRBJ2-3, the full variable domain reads EADIYQTPRYLVIGTGKKITLECSQTMGHDKMYWYQQDPGMELHLIHYSYGVNSTEKGDLSSESTVSRIRTEHFPLTLESARPSHTSQYLCASSRFSGSDTQYFGPGTRLTVL.

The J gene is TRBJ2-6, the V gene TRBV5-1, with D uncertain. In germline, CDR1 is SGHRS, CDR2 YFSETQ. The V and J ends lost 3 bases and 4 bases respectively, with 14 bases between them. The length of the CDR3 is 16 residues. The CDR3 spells CASSSPIRAGANVLTF. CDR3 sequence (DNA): TGCGCCAGCAGCTCTCCCATTCGCGCGGGGGCCAACGTCCTGACTTTC.

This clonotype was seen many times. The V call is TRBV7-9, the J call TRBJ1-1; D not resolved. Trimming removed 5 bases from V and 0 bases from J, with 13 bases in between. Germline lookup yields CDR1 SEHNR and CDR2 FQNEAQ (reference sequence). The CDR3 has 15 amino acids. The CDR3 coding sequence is TGTGCCAGCAGCCCCGGAACCTATATGAACACTGAAGCTTTCTTT. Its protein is CASSPGTYMNTEAFF.

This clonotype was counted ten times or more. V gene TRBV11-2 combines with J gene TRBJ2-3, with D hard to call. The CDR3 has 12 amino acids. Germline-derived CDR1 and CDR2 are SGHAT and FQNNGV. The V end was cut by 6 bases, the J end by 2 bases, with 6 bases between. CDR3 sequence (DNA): TGTGCCAGCAGAGAAGTCACAGATACGCAGTATTTT. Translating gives CASREVTDTQYF.

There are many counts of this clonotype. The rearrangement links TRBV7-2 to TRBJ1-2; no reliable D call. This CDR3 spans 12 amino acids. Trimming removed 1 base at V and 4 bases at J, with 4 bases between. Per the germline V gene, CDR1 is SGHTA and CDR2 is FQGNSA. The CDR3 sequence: CASSLVTYGYTF. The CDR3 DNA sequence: TGTGCCAGCAGCTTAGTTACCTATGGCTACACCTTC.

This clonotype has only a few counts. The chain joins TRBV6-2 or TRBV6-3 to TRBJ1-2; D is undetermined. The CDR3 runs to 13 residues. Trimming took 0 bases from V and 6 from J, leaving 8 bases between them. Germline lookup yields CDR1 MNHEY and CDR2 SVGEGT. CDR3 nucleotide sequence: TGTGCCAGCAGTTACTCGACCTTGGATGGCTACACCTTC. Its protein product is CASSYSTLDGYTF.

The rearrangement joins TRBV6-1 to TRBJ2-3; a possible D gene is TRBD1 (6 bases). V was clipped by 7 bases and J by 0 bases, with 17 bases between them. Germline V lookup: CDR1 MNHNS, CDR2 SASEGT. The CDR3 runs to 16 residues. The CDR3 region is CASIPDRRSSTDTQYF. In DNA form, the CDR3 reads TGTGCCAGCATACCCGACAGGCGATCTAGCACAGATACGCAGTATTTT.

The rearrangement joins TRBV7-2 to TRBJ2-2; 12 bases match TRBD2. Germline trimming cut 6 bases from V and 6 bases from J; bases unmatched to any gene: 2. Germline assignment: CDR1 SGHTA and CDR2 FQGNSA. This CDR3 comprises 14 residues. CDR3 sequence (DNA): TGTGCCAGCAGTTGGACTAGCGGGGCCGGGGAGCTGTTTTTT. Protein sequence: CASSWTSGAGELFF.

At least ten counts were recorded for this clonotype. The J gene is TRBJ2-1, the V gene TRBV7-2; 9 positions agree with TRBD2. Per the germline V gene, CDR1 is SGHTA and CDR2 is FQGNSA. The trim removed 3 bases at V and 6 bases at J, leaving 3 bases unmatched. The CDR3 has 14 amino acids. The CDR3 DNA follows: TGTGCCAGCAGCTTTCCTAGCGGGGCCAATGAGCAGTTCTTC. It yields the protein CASSFPSGANEQFF.

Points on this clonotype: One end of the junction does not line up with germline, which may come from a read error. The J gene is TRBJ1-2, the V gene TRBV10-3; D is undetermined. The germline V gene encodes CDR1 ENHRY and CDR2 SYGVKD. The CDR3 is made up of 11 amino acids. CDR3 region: CAISPDKGSTF. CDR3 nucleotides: TGTGCCATCAGCCCCGATAAGGGCTCCACCTTC.

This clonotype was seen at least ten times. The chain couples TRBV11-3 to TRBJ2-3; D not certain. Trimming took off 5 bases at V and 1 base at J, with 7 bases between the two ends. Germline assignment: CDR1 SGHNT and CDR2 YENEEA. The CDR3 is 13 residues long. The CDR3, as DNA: TGTGCCAGCAGCCCGGCTGGCACAGATACGCAGTATTTT. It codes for CASSPAGTDTQYF.

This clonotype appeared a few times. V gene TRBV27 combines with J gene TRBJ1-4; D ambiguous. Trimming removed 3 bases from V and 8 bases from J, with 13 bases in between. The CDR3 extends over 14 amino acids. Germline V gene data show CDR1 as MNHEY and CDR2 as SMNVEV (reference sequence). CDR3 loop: CASSFSGFGEKLFF. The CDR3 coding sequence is TGTGCCAGCAGTTTCTCGGGGTTTGGAGAAAAACTGTTTTTT.

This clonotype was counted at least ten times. The CDR3 DNA reads as TGTGCCAGCAGCTTGGGGCCCGGCGATGGCTACACCTTC. Translating it yields CASSLGPGDGYTF. This rearrangement joins TRBV7-2 to TRBJ1-2, with D tentatively TRBD1 (5 bases). Trimming cost V 3 bases and J 6 bases, with 11 bases left between them. This CDR3 spans 13 amino acids. Germline assignment: CDR1 SGHTA and CDR2 FQGNSA.

CDR3 DNA: TGCAGTGCTTCGATCACAGATACGCAGTATTTT. It encodes CSASITDTQYF. This chain joins TRBV20-1 and TRBJ2-3, with D uncertain. V lost 5 bases and J 2 bases, leaving 5 bases between the germline ends. The CDR3 has 11 residues. Germline-derived CDR1 and CDR2 are DFQATT and SNEGSKA (reference sequence).

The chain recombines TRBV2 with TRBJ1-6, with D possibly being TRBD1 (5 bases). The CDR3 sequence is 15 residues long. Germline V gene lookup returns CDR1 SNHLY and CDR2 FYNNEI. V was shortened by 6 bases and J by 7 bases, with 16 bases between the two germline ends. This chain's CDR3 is CASRSLAGWNSPLHF. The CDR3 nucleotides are TGTGCCAGCAGAAGTCTGGCAGGGTGGAATTCACCCCTCCACTTT.

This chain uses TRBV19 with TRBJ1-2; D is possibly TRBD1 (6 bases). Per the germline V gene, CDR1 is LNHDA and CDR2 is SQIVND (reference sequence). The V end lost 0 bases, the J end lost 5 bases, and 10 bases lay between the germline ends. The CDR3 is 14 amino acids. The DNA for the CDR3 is TGTGCCAGTAGTATAGATACAGGGAAATATGGCTACACCTTC. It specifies CASSIDTGKYGYTF.

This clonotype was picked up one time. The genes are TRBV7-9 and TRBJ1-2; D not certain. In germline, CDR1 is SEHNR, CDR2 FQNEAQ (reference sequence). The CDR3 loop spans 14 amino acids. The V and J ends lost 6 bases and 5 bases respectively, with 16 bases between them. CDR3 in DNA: TGTGCCAGCAGGATCGGAGAAGGAGGGTATGGCTACACCTTC. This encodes CASRIGEGGYGYTF.

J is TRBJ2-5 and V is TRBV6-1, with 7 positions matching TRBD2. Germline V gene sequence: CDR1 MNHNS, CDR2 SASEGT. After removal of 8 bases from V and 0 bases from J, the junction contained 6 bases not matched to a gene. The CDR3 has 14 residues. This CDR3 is CASEGLPDQETQYF. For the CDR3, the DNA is TGTGCCAGCGAGGGACTACCCGACCAAGAGACCCAGTACTTC.

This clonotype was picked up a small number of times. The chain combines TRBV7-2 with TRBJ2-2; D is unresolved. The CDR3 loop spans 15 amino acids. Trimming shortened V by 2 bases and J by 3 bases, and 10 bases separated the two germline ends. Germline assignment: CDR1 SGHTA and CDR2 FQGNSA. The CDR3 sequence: CASSLSRVYTGELFF. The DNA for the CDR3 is TGTGCCAGCAGCTTAAGTAGGGTTTACACCGGGGAGCTGTTTTTT.

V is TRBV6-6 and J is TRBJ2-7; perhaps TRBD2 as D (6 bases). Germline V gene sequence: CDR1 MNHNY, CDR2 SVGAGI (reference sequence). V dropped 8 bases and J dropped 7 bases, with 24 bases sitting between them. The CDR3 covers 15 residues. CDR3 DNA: TGTGCCAGCGTCCGGGATGCGGGACTCCCGGGGGAGCAGTACTTC. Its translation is CASVRDAGLPGEQYF.

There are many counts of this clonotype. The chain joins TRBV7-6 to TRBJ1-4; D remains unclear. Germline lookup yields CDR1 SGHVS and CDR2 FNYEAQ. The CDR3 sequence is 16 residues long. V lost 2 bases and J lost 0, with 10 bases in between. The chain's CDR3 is CASSLRGMATNEKLFF. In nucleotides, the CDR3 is TGTGCCAGCAGCTTAAGAGGAATGGCAACTAATGAAAAACTGTTTTTT.

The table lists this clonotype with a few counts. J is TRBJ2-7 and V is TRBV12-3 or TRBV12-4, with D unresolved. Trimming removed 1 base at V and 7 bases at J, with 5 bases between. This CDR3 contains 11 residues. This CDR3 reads CASSLGMEQYF. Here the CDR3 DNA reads TGTGCCAGCAGTTTAGGAATGGAGCAGTACTTC.

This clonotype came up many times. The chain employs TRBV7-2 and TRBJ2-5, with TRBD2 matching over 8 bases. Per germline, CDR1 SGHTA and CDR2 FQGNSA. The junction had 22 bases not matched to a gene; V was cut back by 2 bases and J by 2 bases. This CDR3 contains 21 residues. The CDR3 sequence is CASSLYRMNLGPREGQETQYF. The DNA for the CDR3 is TGTGCCAGCAGCTTATACCGGATGAACCTAGGGCCCCGGGAGGGGCAAGAGACCCAGTACTTC.

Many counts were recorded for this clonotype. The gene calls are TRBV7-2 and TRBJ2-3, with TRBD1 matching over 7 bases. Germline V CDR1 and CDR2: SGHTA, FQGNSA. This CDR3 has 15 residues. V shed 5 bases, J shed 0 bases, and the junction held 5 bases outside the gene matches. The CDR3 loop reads CASSATGESTDTQYF. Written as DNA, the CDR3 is TGTGCCAGCAGCGCCACAGGGGAAAGCACAGATACGCAGTATTTT.